This T cell receptor beta chain was retrieved from a study of T cell responses to AZD1222 COVID-19 vaccine. As for the study in general: Pooling was applied to second doses at about 4 or about 12 weeks. Overall study results and limits: The study found Spike-specific TCR breadth and depth rose after two AZD1222 doses.

The sample holds a few counts of this clone. No antigen is known for it. Germline lookup yields CDR1 SGHTA and CDR2 FQGNSA. There are 11 residues in the CDR3. V was clipped by 2 bases and J by 5 bases, with 4 bases between them. Some clones are missing from TCRdb's copy, which holds only in-frame ones; the method was immunoSEQ multiplex PCR. This repertoire shows 99,000 or so clones, approximately 88% found once; its top ten account for around 9%. The receptor was derived from an adult in good health. The chain couples TRBV7-2 to TRBJ2-7; D not resolved. This sample comprised peripheral blood, obtained on day 0 of AZD1222 vaccination. The CDR3 region has the DNA TGTGCCAGCAGCTTATTTGACGAGCAGTACTTC. Protein: CASSLFDEQYF.